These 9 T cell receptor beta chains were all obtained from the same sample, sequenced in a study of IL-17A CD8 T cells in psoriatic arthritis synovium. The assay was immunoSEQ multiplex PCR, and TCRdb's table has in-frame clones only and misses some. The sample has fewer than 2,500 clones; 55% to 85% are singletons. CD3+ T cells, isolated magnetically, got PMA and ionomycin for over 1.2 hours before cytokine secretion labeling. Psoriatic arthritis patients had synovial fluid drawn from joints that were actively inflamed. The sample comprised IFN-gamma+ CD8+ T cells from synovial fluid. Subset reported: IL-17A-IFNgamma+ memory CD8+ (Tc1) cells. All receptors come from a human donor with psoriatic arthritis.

CDR3: CASSADLETGELFF. The CDR3, as DNA: TGTGCCAGCAGTGCGGATCTTGAAACCGGGGAGCTGTTTTTT. V and J are TRBV6-4 and TRBJ2-2; D gene unclear. CDR3 size: 14 residues. Trimming left V 4 bases short and J 5 bases short, with 11 bases between. Germline V lookup: CDR1 MRHNA, CDR2 SNTAGT.

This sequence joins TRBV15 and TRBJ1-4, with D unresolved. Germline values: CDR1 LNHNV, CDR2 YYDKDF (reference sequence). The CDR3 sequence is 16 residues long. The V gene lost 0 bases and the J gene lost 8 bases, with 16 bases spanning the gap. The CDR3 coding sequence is TGTGCCACCAGCAGAGATCAGGAGGGAGGAAACGAAAAACTGTTTTTT. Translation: CATSRDQEGGNEKLFF.

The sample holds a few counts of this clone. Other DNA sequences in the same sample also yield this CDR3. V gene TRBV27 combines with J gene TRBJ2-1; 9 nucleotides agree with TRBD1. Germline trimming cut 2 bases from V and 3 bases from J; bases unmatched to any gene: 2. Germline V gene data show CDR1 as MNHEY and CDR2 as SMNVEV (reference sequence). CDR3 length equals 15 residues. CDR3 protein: CASSLDRGVYNEQFF. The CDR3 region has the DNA TGTGCCAGCAGTTTAGACAGGGGGGTCTACAATGAGCAGTTCTTC.

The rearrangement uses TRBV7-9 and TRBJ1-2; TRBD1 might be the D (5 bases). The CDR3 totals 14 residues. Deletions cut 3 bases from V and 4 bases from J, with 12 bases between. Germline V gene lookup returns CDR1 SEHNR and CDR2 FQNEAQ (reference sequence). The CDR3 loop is CASSFTGPGYGYTF. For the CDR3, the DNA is TGTGCCAGCAGCTTCACAGGACCGGGCTATGGCTACACCTTC.

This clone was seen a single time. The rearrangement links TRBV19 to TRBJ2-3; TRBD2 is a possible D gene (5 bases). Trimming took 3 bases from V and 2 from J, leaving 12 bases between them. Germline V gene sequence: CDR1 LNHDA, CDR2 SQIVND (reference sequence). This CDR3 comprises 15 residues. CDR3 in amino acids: CASSIWGDDTDTQYF. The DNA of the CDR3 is TGTGCCAGTAGTATTTGGGGAGACGACACAGATACGCAGTATTTT. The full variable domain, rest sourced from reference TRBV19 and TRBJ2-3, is DGGITQSPKYLFRKEGQNVTLSCEQNLNHDAMYWYRQDPGQGLRLIYYSQIVNDFQKGDIAEGYSVSREKKESFPLTVTSAQKNPTAFYLCASSIWGDDTDTQYFGPGTRLTVL.

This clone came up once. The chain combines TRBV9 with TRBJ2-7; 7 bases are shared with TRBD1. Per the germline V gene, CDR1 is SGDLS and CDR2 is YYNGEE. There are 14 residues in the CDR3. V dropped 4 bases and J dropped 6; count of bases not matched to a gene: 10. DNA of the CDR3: TGTGCCAGCAGCCCCAGACAGGGAGCGGCCGAGCAGTACTTC. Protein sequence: CASSPRQGAAEQYF. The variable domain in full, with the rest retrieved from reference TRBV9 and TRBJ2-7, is DSGVTQTPKHLITATGQRVTLRCSPRSGDLSVYWYQQSLDQGLQFLIQYYNGEERAKGNILERFSAQQFPDLHSELNLSSLELGDSALYFCASSPRQGAAEQYFGPGTRLTVT.

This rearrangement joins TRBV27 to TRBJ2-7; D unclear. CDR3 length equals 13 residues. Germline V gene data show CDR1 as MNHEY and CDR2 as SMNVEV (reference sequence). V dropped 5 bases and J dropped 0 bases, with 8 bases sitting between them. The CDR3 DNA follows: TGTGCCAGCAGTCCCGGTAGCTCCTACGAGCAGTACTTC. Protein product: CASSPGSSYEQYF.

CDR3 in DNA: TGTGCCAGCAGCGCCGGACTGGGAGCCTACGAGCAGTACGTC. This encodes CASSAGLGAYEQYV. This chain joins TRBV7-2 and TRBJ2-7, with D tentatively TRBD2 (5 bases). Germline CDR1 is SGHTA and CDR2 is FQGNSA. Trimming removed 5 bases at V and 2 bases at J, with 13 bases between. The CDR3 consists of 14 residues.

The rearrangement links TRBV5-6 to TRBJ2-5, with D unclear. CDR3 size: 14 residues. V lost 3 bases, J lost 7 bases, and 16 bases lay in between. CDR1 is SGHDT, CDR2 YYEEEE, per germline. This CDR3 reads CASSSVLQRGTQYF. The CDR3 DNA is TGTGCCAGCAGCTCGGTCTTGCAGCGAGGGACCCAGTACTTC. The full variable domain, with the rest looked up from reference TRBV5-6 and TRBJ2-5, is DAGVTQSPTHLIKTRGQQVTLRCSPKSGHDTVSWYQQALGQGPQFIFQYYEEEERQRGNFPDRFSGHQFPNYSSELNVNALLLGDSALYLCASSSVLQRGTQYFGPGTRLLVL.